This TCR beta chain stems from a study of blood T cells in healthy people across ages. Overall study findings and caveats: Diversity was higher, and naive CD4+ cells more numerous, in long-lived donors than in aged donors.

Trimming left V 3 bases short and J 3 bases short, with 17 bases between. The CDR3 contains 16 residues. As to this clonotype: The antigen is not known.

The second PCR ran 7 to 11 cycles with a sample-barcoded 5' primer and J-beta primers. One entry per CDR3 protein results from TCRdb running MiXCR on the 5' RACE reads. The sample carries hundreds of thousands of distinct CDR3 sequences, roughly 56% recorded once. The chain combines TRBV12-3 or TRBV12-4 with TRBJ1-1, with D perhaps matching TRBD1 (6 bases). The source of this sequence is a man aged 35 to 55 in good health. The specimen was blood. The CDR3 reads CASSFTQGFFYTEAFF. The CDR3 nucleotides are TGTGCCAGCAGTTTTACCCAGGGGTTTTTCTACACTGAAGCTTTCTTT.